This T cell receptor (beta chain) is from a study of T cell repertoires in cytomegalovirus infection. The CDR3 totals 21 residues. Trimming removed 1 base at V and 1 base at J, with 28 bases between. Germline V CDR1 and CDR2: LNHNV, YYDKDF (reference sequence). TCRdb reprocessed the reads with MiXCR, giving one entry per CDR3 protein. The sample consists of 500,000 to 600,000 distinct CDR3 sequences, more than 15% of them appearing once. This clonotype was obtained from a human donor in good health (CMV status not recorded). Some clones in this sample may be carry-over from other donors' samples. The specimen sequenced was CD8+ T cells from PBMCs. J is TRBJ1-2 and V is TRBV15, with a possible D match to TRBD1 (6 bases). CDR3 residues: CATSRGGERQENGVDNYGYTF. CDR3 sequence (DNA): TGTGCCACCAGCAGAGGCGGGGAGAGACAGGAGAACGGGGTGGATAACTATGGCTACACCTTC.